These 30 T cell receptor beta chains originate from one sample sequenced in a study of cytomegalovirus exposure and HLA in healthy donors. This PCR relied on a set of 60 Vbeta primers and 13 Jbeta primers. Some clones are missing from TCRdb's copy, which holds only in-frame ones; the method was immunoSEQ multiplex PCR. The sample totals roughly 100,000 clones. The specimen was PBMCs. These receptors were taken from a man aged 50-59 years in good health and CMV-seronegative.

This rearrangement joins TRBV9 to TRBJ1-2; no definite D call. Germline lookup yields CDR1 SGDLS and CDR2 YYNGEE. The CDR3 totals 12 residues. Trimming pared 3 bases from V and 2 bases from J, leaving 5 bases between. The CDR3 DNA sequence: TGTGCCAGCAGCGGAGGGAACTATGGCTACACCTTC. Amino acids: CASSGGNYGYTF.

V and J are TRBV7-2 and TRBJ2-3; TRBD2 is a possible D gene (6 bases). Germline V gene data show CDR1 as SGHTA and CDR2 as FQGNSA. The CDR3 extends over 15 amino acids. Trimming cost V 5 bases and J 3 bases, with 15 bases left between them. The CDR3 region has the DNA TGTGCCAGCAGCCGCGGAGGGCCCGGGACAGATACGCAGTATTTT. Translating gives CASSRGGPGTDTQYF.

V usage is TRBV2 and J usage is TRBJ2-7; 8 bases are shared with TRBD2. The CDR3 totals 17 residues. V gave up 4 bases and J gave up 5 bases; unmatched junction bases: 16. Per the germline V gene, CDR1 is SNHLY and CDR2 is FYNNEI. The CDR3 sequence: CASSVEGSGAGRHEQYF. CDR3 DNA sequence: TGTGCCAGCAGTGTAGAGGGTAGCGGGGCTGGTCGACACGAGCAGTACTTC.

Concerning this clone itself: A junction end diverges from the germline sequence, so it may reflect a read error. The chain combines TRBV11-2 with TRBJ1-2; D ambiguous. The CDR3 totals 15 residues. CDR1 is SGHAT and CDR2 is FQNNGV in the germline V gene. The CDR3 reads CASSLDTGINYGYTF. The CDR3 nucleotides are TGTGCCAGCAGCCTAGACACGGGTATTAACTATGGCTACACCTTC.

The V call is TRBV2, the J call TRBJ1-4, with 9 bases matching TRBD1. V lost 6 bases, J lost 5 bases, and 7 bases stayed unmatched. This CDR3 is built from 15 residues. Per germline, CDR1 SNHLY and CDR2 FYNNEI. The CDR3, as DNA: TGTGCCAGCAGGACAGGGGGTTCCTGGAATGAAAAACTGTTTTTT. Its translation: CASRTGGSWNEKLFF.

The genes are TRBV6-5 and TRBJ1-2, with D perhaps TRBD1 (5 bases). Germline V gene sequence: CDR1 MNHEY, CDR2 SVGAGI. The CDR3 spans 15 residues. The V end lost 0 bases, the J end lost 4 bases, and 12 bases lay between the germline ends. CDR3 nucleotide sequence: TGTGCCAGCAGTTACTCGGGGGGAAGCGGCTATGGCTACACCTTC. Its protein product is CASSYSGGSGYGYTF.

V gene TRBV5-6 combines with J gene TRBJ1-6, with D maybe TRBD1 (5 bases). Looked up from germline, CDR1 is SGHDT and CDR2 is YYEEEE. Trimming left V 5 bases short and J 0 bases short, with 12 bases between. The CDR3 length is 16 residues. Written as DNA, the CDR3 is TGTGCCAGCAGATACGGGGGAAACTCCTATAATTCACCCCTCCACTTT. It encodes CASRYGGNSYNSPLHF.

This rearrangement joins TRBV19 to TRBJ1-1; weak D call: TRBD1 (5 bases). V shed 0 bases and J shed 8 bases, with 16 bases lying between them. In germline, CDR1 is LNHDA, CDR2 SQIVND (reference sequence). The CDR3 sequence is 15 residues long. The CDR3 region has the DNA TGTGCCAGTAGTATAGAGGAGGGGCGCCGAGCAGAAGCTTTCTTT. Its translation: CASSIEEGRRAEAFF.

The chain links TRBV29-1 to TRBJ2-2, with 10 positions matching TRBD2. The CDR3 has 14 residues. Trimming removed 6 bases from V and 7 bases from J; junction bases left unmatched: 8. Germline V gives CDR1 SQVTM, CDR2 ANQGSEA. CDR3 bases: TGCAGCGTCAGCAAGGGACTAGCGAGCGGGGAGCTGTTTTTT. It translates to CSVSKGLASGELFF.

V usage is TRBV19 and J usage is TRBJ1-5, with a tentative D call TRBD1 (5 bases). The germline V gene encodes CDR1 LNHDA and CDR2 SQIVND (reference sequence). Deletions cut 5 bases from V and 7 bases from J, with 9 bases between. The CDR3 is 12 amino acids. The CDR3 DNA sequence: TGTGCCAGTAGTCCCAGGGCCCAGCCCCAGCATTTT. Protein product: CASSPRAQPQHF.

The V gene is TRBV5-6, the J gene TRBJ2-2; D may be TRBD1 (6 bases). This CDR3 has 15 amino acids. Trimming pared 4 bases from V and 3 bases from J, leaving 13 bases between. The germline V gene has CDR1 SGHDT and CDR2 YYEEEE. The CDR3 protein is CASSLLRQDTGELFF. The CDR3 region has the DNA TGTGCCAGCAGCCTGCTGCGACAGGACACCGGGGAGCTGTTTTTT.

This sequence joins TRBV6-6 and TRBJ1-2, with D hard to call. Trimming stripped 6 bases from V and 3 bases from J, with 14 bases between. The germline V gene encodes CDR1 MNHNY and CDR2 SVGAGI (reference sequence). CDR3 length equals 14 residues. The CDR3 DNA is TGTGCCAGCAGCCCAACCCTATCTCACTATGGCTACACCTTC. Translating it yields CASSPTLSHYGYTF.

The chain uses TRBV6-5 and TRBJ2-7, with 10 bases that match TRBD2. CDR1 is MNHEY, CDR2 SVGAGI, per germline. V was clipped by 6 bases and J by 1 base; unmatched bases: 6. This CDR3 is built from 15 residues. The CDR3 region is CASSVAGGQSYEQYF. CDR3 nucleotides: TGTGCCAGCAGCGTAGCGGGGGGCCAGTCCTACGAGCAGTACTTC.

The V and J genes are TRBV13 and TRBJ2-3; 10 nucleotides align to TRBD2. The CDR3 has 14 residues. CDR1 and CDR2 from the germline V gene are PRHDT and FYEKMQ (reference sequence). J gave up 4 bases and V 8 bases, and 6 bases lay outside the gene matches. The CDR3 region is CASAEREGADTQYF. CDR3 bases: TGTGCCAGCGCGGAGCGGGAGGGGGCAGATACGCAGTATTTT. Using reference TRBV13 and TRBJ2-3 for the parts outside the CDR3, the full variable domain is AAGVIQSPRHLIKEKRETATLKCYPIPRHDTVYWYQQGPGQDPQFLISFYEKMQSDKGSIPDRFSAQQFSDYHSELNMSSLELGDSALYFCASAEREGADTQYFGPGTRLTVL.

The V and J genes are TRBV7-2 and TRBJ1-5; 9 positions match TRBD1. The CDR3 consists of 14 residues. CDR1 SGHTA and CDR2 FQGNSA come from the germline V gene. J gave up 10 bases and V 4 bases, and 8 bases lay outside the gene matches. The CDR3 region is CASSWDRVFNPQHF. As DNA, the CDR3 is TGTGCCAGCAGCTGGGACAGGGTGTTCAACCCCCAGCATTTT.

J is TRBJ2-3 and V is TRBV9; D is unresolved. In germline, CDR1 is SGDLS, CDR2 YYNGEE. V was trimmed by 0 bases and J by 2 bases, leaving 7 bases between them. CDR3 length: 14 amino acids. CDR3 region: CASSVAVLTDTQYF. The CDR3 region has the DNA TGTGCCAGCAGCGTAGCTGTTCTCACAGATACGCAGTATTTT.

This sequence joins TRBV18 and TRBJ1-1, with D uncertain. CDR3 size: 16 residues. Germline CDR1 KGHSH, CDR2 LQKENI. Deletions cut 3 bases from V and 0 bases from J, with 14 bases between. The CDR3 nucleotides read TGTGCCAGCTCACCCGAGCGGAGTCTTTTGAACACTGAAGCTTTCTTT. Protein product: CASSPERSLLNTEAFF.

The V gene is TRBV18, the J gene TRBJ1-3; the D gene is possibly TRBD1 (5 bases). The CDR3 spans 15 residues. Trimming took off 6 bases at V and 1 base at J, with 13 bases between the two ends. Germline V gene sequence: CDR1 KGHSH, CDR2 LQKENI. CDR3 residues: CASSSTDTSGNTIYF. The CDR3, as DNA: TGTGCCAGCTCCTCGACGGACACTTCTGGAAACACCATATATTTT.

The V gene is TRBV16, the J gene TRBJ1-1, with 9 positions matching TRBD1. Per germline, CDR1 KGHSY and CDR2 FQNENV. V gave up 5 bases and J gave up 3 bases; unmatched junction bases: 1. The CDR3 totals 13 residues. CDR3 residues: CASSWTGDTEAFF. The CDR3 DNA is TGTGCCAGCAGCTGGACAGGGGACACTGAAGCTTTCTTT.

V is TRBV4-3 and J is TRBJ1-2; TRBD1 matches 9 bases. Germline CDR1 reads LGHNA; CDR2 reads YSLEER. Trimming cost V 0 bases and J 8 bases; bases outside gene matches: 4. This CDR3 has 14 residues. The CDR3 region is CASSQDRTGEGYTF. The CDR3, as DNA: TGCGCCAGCAGCCAAGATAGGACAGGGGAGGGCTACACCTTC.

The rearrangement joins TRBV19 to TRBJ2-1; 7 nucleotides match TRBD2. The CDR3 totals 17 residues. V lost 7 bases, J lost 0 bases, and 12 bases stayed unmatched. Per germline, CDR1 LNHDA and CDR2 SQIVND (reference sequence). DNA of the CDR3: TGTGCCAGTACTAGCGGTCCCAGAGTCGACTCCTACAATGAGCAGTTCTTC. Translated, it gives CASTSGPRVDSYNEQFF. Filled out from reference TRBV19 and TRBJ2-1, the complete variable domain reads DGGITQSPKYLFRKEGQNVTLSCEQNLNHDAMYWYRQDPGQGLRLIYYSQIVNDFQKGDIAEGYSVSREKKESFPLTVTSAQKNPTAFYLCASTSGPRVDSYNEQFFGPGTRLTVL.

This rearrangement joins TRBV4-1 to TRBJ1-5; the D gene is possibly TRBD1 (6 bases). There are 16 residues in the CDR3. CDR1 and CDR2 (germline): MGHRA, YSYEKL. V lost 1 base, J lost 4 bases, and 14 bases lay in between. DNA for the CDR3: TGCGCCAGCAGCCAAGTCCCAGGGGCAAGGAATCAGCCCCAGCATTTT. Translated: CASSQVPGARNQPQHF.

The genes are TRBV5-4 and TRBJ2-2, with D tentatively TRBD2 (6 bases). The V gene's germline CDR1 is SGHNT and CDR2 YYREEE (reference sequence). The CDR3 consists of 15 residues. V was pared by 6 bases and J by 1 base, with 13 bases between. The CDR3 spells CASTRPGENTGELFF. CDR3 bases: TGTGCCAGCACCCGGCCGGGAGAGAACACCGGGGAGCTGTTTTTT. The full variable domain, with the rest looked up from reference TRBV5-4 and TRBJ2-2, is ETGVTQSPTHLIKTRGQQVTLRCSSQSGHNTVSWYQQALGQGPQFIFQYYREEENGRGNFPPRFSGLQFPNYSSELNVNALELDDSALYLCASTRPGENTGELFFGEGSRLTVL.

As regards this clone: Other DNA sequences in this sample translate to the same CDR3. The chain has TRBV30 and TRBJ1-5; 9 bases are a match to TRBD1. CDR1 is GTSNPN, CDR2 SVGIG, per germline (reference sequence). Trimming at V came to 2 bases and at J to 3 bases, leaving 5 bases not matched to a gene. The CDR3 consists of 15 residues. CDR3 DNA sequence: TGTGCCTGGAGTTGGGGACAGGGAGACAATCAGCCCCAGCATTTT. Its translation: CAWSWGQGDNQPQHF.

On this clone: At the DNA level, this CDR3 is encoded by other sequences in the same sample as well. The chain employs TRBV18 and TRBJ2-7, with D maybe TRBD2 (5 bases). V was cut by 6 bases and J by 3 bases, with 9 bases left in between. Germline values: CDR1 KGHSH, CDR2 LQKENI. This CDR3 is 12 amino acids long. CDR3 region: CASSPEGYEQYF. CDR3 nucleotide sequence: TGTGCCAGCTCCCCCGAGGGCTACGAGCAGTACTTC.

The CDR3 coding sequence is TGTGCCAGCAGCTTCTCGGCAGATACGCAGTATTTT. Amino acid sequence: CASSFSADTQYF. This rearrangement joins TRBV7-9 to TRBJ2-3; unclear D gene. Trimming took 3 bases from V and 4 from J, leaving 5 bases between them. The germline CDR1 and CDR2 sequences are SEHNR and FQNEAQ (reference sequence). The CDR3 is made up of 12 amino acids.

Here the CDR3 DNA reads TGTGCCAGCAGCTTAGGAGGCGGGACTGAAGCTTTCTTT. It translates to CASSLGGGTEAFF. The rearrangement uses TRBV7-2 and TRBJ1-1, with no clear D. This CDR3 is 13 amino acids long. The V end lost 1 base, the J end lost 5 bases, and 8 bases lay between the germline ends. Germline V gene sequence: CDR1 SGHTA, CDR2 FQGNSA.

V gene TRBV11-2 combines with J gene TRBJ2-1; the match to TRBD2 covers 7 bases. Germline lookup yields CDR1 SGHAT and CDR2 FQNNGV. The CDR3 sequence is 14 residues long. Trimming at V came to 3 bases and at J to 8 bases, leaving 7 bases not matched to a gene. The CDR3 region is CASSLGRGGDEQFF. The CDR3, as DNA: TGTGCCAGCAGCTTGGGGCGGGGAGGGGATGAGCAGTTCTTC.

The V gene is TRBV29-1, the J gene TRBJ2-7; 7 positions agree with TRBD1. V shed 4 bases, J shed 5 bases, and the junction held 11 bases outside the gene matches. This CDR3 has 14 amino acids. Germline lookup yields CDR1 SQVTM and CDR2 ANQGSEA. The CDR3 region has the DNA TGCAGCGTTGGTGGTGACAGGGTCGCCAACGAGCAGTACTTC. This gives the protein CSVGGDRVANEQYF.

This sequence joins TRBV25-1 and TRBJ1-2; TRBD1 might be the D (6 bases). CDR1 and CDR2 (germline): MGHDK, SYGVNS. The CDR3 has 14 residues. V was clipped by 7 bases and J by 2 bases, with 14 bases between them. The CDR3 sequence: CASTEAGANYGYTF. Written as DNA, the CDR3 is TGTGCCAGCACTGAGGCAGGGGCCAACTATGGCTACACCTTC.